This T cell receptor beta chain was sequenced for a study of T cells after yellow fever vaccination. In the study overall: SMART-Seq v4 Ultra Low Input handled preparation of low-cell-number fractions. Study results and limitations: Once the booster was given, most primary-vaccination clones reappeared, at 95% to 97% for CD4 and roughly 86% for CD8.

By 5'RACE template switching, TCR cDNA was produced, with a universal primer site and UMIs added in the process. A single record per CDR3 protein comes from TCRdb applying MiXCR to the 5' RACE reads. The data hold roughly 400,000 distinct CDR3 sequences, with around a sixth observed a single time. This clonotype was observed a handful of times. Its antigen is unknown. The CDR3 loop spans 12 amino acids. V dropped 3 bases and J dropped 8 bases, with 5 bases sitting between them. The material was PBMCs, obtained before the yellow fever booster vaccination. V and J are TRBV12-3 or TRBV12-4 and TRBJ1-6; no reliable D call. The sequence was collected from a man younger than 35 who received the YFV17D yellow fever vaccine. CDR3 DNA sequence: TGTGCCAGCAGTTTTCCCCATTCACCCCTCCACTTT. This gives the protein CASSFPHSPLHF.